These 6 T cell receptor beta chains share one sample of origin, sequenced in a study of shared clonotypes between healthy human individuals. Here immunoSEQ multiplex PCR was the method, and the copy in TCRdb shows in-frame clones only, minus some. The data show around 2.1 million clones, around 95% seen once. What was sequenced was naive CD4+ T cells sorted from blood. Noted subset: CD45RA+ positively selected. These receptors all come from a man aged 18 to 29 in good health.

J is TRBJ1-3 and V is TRBV7-9; 9 bases are a match to TRBD1. J was trimmed by 3 bases and V by 4 bases; bases with no gene match: 1. Germline-derived CDR1 and CDR2 are SEHNR and FQNEAQ (reference sequence). This CDR3 is 14 amino acids long. Written as DNA, the CDR3 is TGTGCCAGCAGCTGGGACAGGGATGGAAACACCATATATTTT. Translation: CASSWDRDGNTIYF.

This chain uses TRBV18 with TRBJ2-5; D is ambiguous. The V gene's germline CDR1 is KGHSH and CDR2 LQKENI. This CDR3 is built from 13 residues. Trimming left V 0 bases short and J 4 bases short, with 6 bases between. In nucleotides, the CDR3 is TGTGCCAGCTCACCACCAGATGTAGAGACCCAGTACTTC. Protein: CASSPPDVETQYF.

The chain combines TRBV10-3 with TRBJ2-2, with 12 bases identical to TRBD1. The germline V gene has CDR1 ENHRY and CDR2 SYGVKD. The J segment lost 2 bases and the V segment lost 11 bases, leaving 9 bases of the junction unmatched. The CDR3 runs to 16 residues. CDR3 sequence (DNA): TGTGCCGCGGGACAGGGGGCGGTCGCCAACACCGGGGAGCTGTTTTTT. This codes for CAAGQGAVANTGELFF.

The V and J genes are TRBV7-2 and TRBJ2-7, with D perhaps matching TRBD1 (6 bases). The CDR3 contains 14 residues. CDR1 is SGHTA and CDR2 is FQGNSA in the germline V gene. Trimming removed 3 bases at V and 0 bases at J, with 9 bases between. The CDR3 is CASSLGTHSYEQYF. For the CDR3, the DNA is TGTGCCAGCAGCTTGGGGACACACTCCTACGAGCAGTACTTC. The complete variable domain, with remaining parts taken from reference TRBV7-2 and TRBJ2-7, reads GAGVSQSPSNKVTEKGKDVELRCDPISGHTALYWYRQSLGQGLEFLIYFQGNSAPDKSGLPSDRFSAERTGGSVSTLTIQRTQQEDSAVYLCASSLGTHSYEQYFGPGTRLTVT.

The V gene is TRBV6-5, the J gene TRBJ2-2; 9 nucleotides line up with TRBD1. This CDR3 is built from 16 residues. Trimming took 2 bases from V and 4 from J; bases not matched to a gene: 5. Germline lookup yields CDR1 MNHEY and CDR2 SVGAGI. CDR3 sequence reads: CASSYRGQGFTGELFF. The CDR3 nucleotides are TGTGCCAGCAGTTACAGGGGACAGGGTTTCACCGGGGAGCTGTTTTTT.

The chain combines TRBV10-3 with TRBJ2-3; D is unresolved. V lost 6 bases and J 4 bases, leaving 11 bases between the germline ends. Germline V gives CDR1 ENHRY, CDR2 SYGVKD. The CDR3 loop spans 13 amino acids. CDR3 sequence reads: CAISPVTPDTQYF. The CDR3 DNA follows: TGTGCCATCAGCCCTGTCACCCCAGATACGCAGTATTTT.